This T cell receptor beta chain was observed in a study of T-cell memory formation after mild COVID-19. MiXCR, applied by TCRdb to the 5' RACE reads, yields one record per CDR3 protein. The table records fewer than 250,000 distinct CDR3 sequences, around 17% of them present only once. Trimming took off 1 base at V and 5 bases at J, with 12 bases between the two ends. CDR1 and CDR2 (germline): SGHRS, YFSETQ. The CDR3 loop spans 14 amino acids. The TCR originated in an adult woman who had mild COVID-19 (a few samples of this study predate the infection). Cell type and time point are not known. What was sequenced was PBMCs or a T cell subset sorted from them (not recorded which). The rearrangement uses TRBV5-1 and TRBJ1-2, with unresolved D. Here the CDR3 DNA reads TGCGCCAGCAGCTTGCAGCCCCCTGAATATGGCTACACCTTC. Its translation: CASSLQPPEYGYTF.